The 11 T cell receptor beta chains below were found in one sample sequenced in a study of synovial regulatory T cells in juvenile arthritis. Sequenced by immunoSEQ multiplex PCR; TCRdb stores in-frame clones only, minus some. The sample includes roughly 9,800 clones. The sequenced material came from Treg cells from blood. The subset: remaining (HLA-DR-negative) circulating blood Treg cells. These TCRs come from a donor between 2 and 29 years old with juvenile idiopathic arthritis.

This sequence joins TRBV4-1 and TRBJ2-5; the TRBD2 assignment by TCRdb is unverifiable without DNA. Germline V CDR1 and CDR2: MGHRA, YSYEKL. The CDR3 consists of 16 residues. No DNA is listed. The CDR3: CASRLYPGLARETQYF.

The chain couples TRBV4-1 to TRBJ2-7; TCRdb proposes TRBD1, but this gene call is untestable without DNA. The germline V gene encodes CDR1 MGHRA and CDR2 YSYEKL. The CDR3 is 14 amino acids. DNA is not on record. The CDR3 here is CASSQVAGDYEQYF.

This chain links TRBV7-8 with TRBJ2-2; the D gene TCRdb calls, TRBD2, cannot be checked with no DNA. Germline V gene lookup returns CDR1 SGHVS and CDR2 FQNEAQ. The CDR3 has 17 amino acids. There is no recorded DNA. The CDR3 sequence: CASRDREGLAGTGELFF.

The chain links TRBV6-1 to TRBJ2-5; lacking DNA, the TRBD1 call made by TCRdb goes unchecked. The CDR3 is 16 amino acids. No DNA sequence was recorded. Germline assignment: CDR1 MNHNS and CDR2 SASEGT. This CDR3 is CASSGRSGTGFYEQYF.

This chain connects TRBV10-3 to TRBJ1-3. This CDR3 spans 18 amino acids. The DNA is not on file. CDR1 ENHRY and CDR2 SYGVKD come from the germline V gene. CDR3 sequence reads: CAINPGQDGLAWGNTIYF.

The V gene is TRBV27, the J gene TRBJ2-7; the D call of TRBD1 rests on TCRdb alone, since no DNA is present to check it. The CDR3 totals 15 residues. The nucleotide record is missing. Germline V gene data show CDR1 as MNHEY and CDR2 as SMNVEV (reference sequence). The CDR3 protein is CASSRETGGSYEQYF.

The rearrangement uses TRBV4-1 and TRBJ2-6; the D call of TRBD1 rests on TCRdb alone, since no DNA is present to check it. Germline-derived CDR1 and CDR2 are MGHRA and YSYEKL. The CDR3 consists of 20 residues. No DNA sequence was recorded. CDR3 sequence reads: CASSQRTVQAGTSGANVLTF.

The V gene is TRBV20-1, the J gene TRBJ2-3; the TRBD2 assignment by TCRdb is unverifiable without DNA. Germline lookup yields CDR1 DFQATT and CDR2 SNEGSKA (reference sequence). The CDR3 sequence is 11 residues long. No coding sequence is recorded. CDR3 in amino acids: CSARRTDTQYF.

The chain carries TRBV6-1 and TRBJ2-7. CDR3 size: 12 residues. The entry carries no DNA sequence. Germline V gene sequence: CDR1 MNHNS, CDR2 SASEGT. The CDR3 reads CASPGLSYEQYF.

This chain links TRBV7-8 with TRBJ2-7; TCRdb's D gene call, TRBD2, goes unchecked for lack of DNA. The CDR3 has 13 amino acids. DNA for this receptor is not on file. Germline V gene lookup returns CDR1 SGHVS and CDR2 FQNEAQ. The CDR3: CASSLSIIYEQYF. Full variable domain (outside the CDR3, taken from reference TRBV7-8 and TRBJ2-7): GAGVSQSPRYKVAKRGQDVALRCDPISGHVSLFWYQQALGQGPEFLTYFQNEAQLDKSGLPSDRFFAERPEGSVSTLKIQRTQQEDSAVYLCASSLSIIYEQYFGPGTRLTVT.

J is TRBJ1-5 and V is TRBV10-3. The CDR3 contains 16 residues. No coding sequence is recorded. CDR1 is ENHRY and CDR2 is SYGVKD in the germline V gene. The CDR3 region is CAISESGGRGRQPQHF.